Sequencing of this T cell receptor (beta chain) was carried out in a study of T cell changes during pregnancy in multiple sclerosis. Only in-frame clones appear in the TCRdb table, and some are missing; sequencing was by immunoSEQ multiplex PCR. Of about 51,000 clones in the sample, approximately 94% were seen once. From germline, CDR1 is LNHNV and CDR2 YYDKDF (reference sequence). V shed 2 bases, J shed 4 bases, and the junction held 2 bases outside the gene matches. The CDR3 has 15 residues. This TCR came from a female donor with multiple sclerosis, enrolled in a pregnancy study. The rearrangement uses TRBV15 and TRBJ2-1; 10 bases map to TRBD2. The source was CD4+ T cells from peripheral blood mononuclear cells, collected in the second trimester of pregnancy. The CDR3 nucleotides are TGTGCCACCAGCAGACCACTAGCGGGGTACAATGAGCAGTTCTTC. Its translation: CATSRPLAGYNEQFF.